Listed below are T cell receptor beta chains from one sample, sequenced in a study of CD8 T cells in Susac syndrome. TCRdb independently ran MiXCR on the immunoSEQ multiplex PCR reads; one entry per CDR3 protein. The data show over 150,000 distinct CDR3 sequences, approximately 94% seen once. Sequencing used CD4+ T cells from PBMCs. Receptors were obtained from a human donor with multiple sclerosis. Each CDR3 is given with its conserved first and last residue. D genes are given only for firm matches. Size tells how often a clone was seen (once, few, many) or the class of an expanded clone, and some rows leave it out.

d_call j_call v_call clone_size cdr3_aa cdr3_nt
- TRBJ2-2 TRBV19 - CATTQNTGELFF TGTGCCACCACCCAGAACACCGGGGAGCTGTTTTTT
- TRBJ2-7 TRBV2 - CASSEVVSAYEQYF TGTGCCAGCAGTGAAGTGGTGTCAGCCTACGAGCAGTACTTC
TRBD2 TRBJ2-7 TRBV7-2 - CASSFLTTSAYEQYF TGTGCCAGCAGCTTCCTAACGACTAGCGCCTACGAGCAGTACTTC
- TRBJ1-2 TRBV29-1 - CSVEKRGNSPNYGYTF TGCAGCGTTGAAAAGCGGGGGAACAGTCCCAACTATGGCTACACCTTC
- TRBJ1-1 TRBV2 - CAKGSQAHTEAFF TGTGCCAAGGGTAGCCAGGCCCACACTGAAGCTTTCTTT
TRBD1 TRBJ2-1 TRBV7-2 - CASNRGQAYNEQFF TGTGCCAGCAACAGGGGGCAAGCCTACAATGAGCAGTTCTTC
TRBD1 TRBJ2-1 TRBV7-8 - CASSLTGANEQFF TGTGCCAGCAGCTTAACAGGGGCTAATGAGCAGTTCTTC
- TRBJ2-6 TRBV12-3/TRBV12-4 - CASSLPPPGANVLTF TGTGCCAGCAGCTTGCCTCCGCCTGGGGCCAACGTCCTGACTTTC
TRBD1 TRBJ2-1 TRBV28 - CASTRGQGVSNEQFF TGTGCCAGCACCCGTGGACAGGGGGTCTCCAATGAGCAGTTCTTC
- TRBJ2-5 TRBV30 - CAWSGQLQETQYF TGTGCCTGGAGTGGGCAGCTCCAAGAGACCCAGTACTTC
- TRBJ1-5 TRBV29-1 - CSVGAQPNQPQHF TGCAGCGTTGGGGCTCAACCGAATCAGCCCCAGCATTTT
TRBD2 TRBJ2-4 TRBV20-1 - CSARRSGSKNIQYF TGCAGTGCTAGGCGTAGCGGGAGCAAAAACATTCAGTACTTC
- TRBJ1-1 TRBV2 - CASSPTTGSNTEAFF TGTGCCAGCAGCCCTACGACAGGATCGAACACTGAAGCTTTCTTT
- TRBJ1-1 TRBV19 - CASSIKGGPNTEAFF TGTGCCAGTAGTATAAAGGGGGGACCCAACACTGAAGCTTTCTTT
- TRBJ2-5 TRBV28 - CASRQGRTETQYF TGTGCCAGCAGACAGGGTAGGACGGAGACCCAGTACTTC
TRBD2 TRBJ2-2 TRBV5-4 - CASSSAGGPIGELFF TGTGCCAGCAGTTCAGCGGGGGGGCCAATCGGGGAGCTGTTTTTT
TRBD2 TRBJ2-7 TRBV27 few CASSLSPSGRAYEQYF TGTGCCAGCAGTTTATCCCCTAGCGGTCGAGCCTACGAGCAGTACTTC
TRBD2 TRBJ2-1 TRBV20-1 - CSAVLAGVGNEQFF TGCAGTGCTGTACTAGCGGGGGTGGGCAATGAGCAGTTCTTC
TRBD2 TRBJ2-1 TRBV2 - CASSQQGLAGNEQFF TGTGCCAGCAGCCAACAAGGACTAGCCGGTAATGAGCAGTTCTTC
TRBD1 TRBJ2-2 TRBV25-1 - CAVMRQGPGELFF TGTGCCGTAATGAGACAGGGCCCCGGGGAGCTGTTTTTT
TRBD1 TRBJ2-1 TRBV5-1 - CASNPTGQNEQFF TGCGCCAGCAACCCGACAGGGCAAAATGAGCAGTTCTTC
- TRBJ2-3 TRBV5-1 - CASKRTGHADTQYF TGCGCCAGCAAACGAACAGGGCACGCAGATACGCAGTATTTT
TRBD2 TRBJ2-7 TRBV6-5 - CASSYSIAGGLSYEQYF TGTGCCAGCAGTTACTCGATAGCGGGAGGGCTTTCCTACGAGCAGTACTTC
- TRBJ2-3 TRBV30 - CACRDRSTDTQYF TGTGCCTGCCGCGACAGAAGCACAGATACGCAGTATTTT
- TRBJ2-5 TRBV14 - CASSLTGTPETQYF TGTGCCAGCAGCCTGACAGGGACTCCAGAGACCCAGTACTTC
- TRBJ2-7 TRBV6-2/TRBV6-3 once CASSQGGQRDYEQYF TGTGCCAGCAGTCAAGGGGGGCAGAGGGACTACGAGCAGTACTTC
- TRBJ2-2 TRBV20-1 - CSARRAIGTGELFF TGCAGTGCTAGAAGGGCGATAGGCACCGGGGAGCTGTTTTTT
TRBD1 TRBJ2-5 TRBV19 - CASNRGSGTGEETQYF TGTGCCAGTAATAGGGGCTCCGGGACAGGGGAAGAGACCCAGTACTTC
TRBD1 TRBJ1-2 TRBV7-2 - CASSLVFTGDGYTF TGTGCCAGCAGCTTAGTCTTCACAGGGGATGGCTACACCTTC
- TRBJ1-1 TRBV19 - CASTLTGTEAFF TGTGCCAGTACCCTCACTGGCACTGAAGCTTTCTTT
- TRBJ1-2 TRBV15 once CATSLDRRFNYGYTF TGTGCCACCAGCCTCGACAGGCGCTTTAACTATGGCTACACCTTC
- TRBJ1-2 TRBV30 - CAWSVRQHGGYTF TGTGCCTGGAGTGTACGTCAACATGGAGGCTACACCTTC
TRBD2 TRBJ2-5 TRBV25-1 - CASTEGAGGGETQYF TGTGCCAGCACCGAAGGGGCGGGAGGAGGAGAGACCCAGTACTTC
- TRBJ1-5 TRBV7-9 - CASSLVGDSNQPQHF TGTGCCAGCAGCTTAGTAGGGGATAGCAATCAGCCCCAGCATTTT
- TRBJ2-7 TRBV7-3 - CASSFWTDPYEQYF TGTGCCAGCAGCTTCTGGACAGACCCTTACGAGCAGTACTTC
- TRBJ1-2 TRBV6-5 - CASSYSTVGYGYTF TGTGCCAGCAGTTACTCGACGGTTGGCTATGGCTACACCTTC
- TRBJ1-2 TRBV6-5 - CASSNLRGRARGYTF TGTGCCAGCAGTAACCTACGTGGGAGGGCCCGTGGCTACACCTTC
TRBD2 TRBJ2-1 TRBV7-3 - CASSSTSGGYNEQFF TGTGCCAGCAGCTCTACTAGCGGGGGGTACAATGAGCAGTTCTTC
- TRBJ2-7 TRBV6-2/TRBV6-3 - CASRGKSGSPYEQYF TGTGCCAGCCGAGGTAAATCCGGGAGCCCCTACGAGCAGTACTTC
TRBD2 TRBJ2-1 TRBV9 - CASSVGAGGAYNEQFF TGTGCCAGCAGCGTAGGAGCGGGAGGAGCTTACAATGAGCAGTTCTTC
TRBD2 TRBJ2-1 TRBV12-3/TRBV12-4 - CASSPGSREGNEQFF TGTGCCAGCAGCCCCGGTTCGCGGGAGGGCAATGAGCAGTTCTTC
TRBD1 TRBJ1-4 TRBV30 - CAWSAGTGAEKLFF TGTGCCTGGAGTGCTGGGACAGGGGCTGAAAAACTGTTTTTT
- TRBJ1-1 TRBV28 - CASKGTGSLMNTEAFF TGTGCCAGCAAAGGAACAGGGAGCCTCATGAACACTGAAGCTTTCTTT
- TRBJ2-6 TRBV11-2 - CASSYRVAGANVLTF TGTGCCAGCAGCTACAGGGTTGCTGGGGCCAACGTCCTGACTTTC
TRBD1 TRBJ2-2 TRBV14 - CASSIGQDHGELFF TGTGCCAGCAGCATCGGACAGGACCACGGGGAGCTGTTTTTT
- TRBJ2-7 TRBV6-6 - CASSNQYEQYF TGTGCCAGCAGTAACCAGTACGAGCAGTACTTC